This T cell receptor (beta chain) was identified during a study of beta chain features in type 1 diabetes. Study outcomes and limitations: Significant though moderate, a shortening of TCRB CDR3s appeared in all four CD4+ subsets of Type 1 diabetes patients.

Expressed TCRB transcripts were sequenced after all isolated RNA was converted to cDNA. Samples of naive, central memory and regulatory T cells yielded a mean of around 3.7 million reads. Data came from immunoSEQ multiplex PCR; TCRdb stores just in-frame clones and leaves some out. This sample yields 200,000 to 250,000 clones, of which less than 35% are seen a single time; around 4% belongs to the top ten. The CDR3 totals 14 residues. Germline V gene sequence: CDR1 SGHTA, CDR2 FQGNSA. V lost 3 bases and J lost 4; bases outside the gene matches: 4. This clone turned up a few times. Its cognate antigen is unknown.

The TCR was taken from a man aged 25 to 40 in good health. The sample consisted of central memory CD4+ T cells from blood. The chain is built from TRBV7-2 and TRBJ2-7, with 9 nucleotides matching TRBD1. CDR3 nucleotide sequence: TGTGCCAGCAGCTTGCGGACAGGGGCGTACGAGCAGTACTTC. It codes for CASSLRTGAYEQYF.